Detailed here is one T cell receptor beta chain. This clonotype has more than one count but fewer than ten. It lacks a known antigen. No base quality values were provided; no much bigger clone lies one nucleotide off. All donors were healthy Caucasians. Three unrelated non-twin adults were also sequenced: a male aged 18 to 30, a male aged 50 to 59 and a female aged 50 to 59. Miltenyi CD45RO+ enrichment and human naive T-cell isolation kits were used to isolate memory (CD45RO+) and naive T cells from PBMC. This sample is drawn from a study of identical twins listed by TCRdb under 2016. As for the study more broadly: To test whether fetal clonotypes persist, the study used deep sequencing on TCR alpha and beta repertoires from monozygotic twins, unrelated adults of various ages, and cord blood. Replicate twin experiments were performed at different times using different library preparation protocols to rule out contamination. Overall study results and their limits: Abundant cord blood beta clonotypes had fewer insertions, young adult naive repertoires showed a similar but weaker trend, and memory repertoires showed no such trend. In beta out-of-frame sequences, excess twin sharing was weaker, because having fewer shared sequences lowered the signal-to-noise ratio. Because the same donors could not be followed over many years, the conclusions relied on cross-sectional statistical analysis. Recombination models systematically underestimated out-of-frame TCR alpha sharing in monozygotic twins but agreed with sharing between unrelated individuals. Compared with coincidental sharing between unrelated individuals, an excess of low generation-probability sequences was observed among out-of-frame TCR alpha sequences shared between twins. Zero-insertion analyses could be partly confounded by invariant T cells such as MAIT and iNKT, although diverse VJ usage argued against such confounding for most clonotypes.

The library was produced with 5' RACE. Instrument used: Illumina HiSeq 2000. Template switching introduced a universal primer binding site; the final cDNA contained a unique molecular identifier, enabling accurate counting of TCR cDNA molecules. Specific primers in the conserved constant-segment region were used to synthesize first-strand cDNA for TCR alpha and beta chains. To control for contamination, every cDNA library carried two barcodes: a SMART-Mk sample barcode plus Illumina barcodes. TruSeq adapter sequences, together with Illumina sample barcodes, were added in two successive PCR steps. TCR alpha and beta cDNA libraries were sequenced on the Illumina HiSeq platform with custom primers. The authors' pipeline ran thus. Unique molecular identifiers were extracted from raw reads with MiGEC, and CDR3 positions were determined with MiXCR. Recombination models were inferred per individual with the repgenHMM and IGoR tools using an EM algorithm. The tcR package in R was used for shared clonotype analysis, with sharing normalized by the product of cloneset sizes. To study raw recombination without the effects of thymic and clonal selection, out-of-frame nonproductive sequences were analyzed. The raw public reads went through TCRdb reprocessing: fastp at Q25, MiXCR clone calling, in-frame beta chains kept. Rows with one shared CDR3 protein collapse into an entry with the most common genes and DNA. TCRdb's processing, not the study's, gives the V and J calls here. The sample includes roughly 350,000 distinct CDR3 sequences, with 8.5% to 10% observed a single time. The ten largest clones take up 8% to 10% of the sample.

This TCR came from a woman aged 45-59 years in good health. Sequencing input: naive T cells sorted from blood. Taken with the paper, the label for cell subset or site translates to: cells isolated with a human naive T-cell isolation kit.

The sequence in DNA is TGTGCCAGCAGCTTCGAGTCAGAGAACACTGAAGCTTTCTTT. It specifies CASSFESENTEAFF. The rearranged chain carries TRBV7-9 and TRBJ1-1; no D gene call is confident. The CDR3 sequence holds 14 residues, the cysteine and phenylalanine included. The sequence is cut down to CDR3 DNA, 42 bases in frame from base 1. The germline V gene (reference sequence) supplies CDR1 SEHNR and CDR2 FQNEAQ. V lost 3 bases and J lost 1 base; the stretch between them is 9 bases long.